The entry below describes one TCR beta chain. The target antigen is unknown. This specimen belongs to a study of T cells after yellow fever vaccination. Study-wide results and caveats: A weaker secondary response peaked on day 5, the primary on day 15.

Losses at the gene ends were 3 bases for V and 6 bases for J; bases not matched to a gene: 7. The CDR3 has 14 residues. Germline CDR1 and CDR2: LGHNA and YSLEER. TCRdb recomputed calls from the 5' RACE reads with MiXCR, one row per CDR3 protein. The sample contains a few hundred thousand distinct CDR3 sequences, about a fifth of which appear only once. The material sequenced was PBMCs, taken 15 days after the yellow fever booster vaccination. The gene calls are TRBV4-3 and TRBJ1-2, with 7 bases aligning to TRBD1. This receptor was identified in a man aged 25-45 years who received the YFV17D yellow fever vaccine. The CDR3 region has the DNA TGCGCCAGCAGCCACCTACAGGGGAACCATGGCTACACCTTC. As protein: CASSHLQGNHGYTF.